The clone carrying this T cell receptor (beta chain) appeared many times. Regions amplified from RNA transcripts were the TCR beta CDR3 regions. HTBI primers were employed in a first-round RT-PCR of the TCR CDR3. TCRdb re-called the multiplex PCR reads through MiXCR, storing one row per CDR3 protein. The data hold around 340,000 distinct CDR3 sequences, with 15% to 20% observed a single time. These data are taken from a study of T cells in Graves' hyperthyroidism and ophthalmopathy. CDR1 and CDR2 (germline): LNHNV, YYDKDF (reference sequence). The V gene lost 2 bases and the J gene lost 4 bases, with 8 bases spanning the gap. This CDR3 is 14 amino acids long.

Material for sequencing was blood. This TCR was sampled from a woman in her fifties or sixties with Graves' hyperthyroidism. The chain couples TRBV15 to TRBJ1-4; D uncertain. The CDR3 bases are TGTGCCACCAGCAGACGAAGTTTTAATGAAAAACTGTTTTTT. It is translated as CATSRRSFNEKLFF.